The 22 T cell receptor beta chains reported below all come from one sample, sequenced in a study of vaccination effects on CD4 cells after COVID-19. No antigens are known for them. Antigen-specific CD4+ T cell clonotypes were called by their expansion after viral peptide-pool culture in ViraFEST. Subsequent to 10 days of culture, CD4+ T cells were isolated. Nucleocapsid antibodies stayed negative before and after vaccination, showing no earlier SARS-CoV-2 infection. The assay was immunoSEQ multiplex PCR, and TCRdb's table has in-frame clones only and misses some. Among 55,000 or so clones, around 67% were seen once, and the ten largest hold around 20%. The sequencing here drew on CD4+ T cells from PBMCs cultured with SARS-CoV-2 spike peptides, taken before COVID-19 vaccination. The receptors derive from a human donor who received a COVID-19 vaccine.

This sequence joins TRBV10-3 and TRBJ2-6; TRBD1 aligns across 7 bases. Germline values: CDR1 ENHRY, CDR2 SYGVKD. Trimming took 4 bases from V and 2 from J; bases not matched to a gene: 5. There are 16 residues in the CDR3. The CDR3 loop is CAISASGGPGANVLTF. The CDR3 DNA reads TGTGCCATCAGTGCCTCAGGGGGACCTGGGGCCAACGTCCTGACTTTC.

This clone occurred a few times. The V and J genes are TRBV18 and TRBJ1-6; tentative D call: TRBD1 (6 bases). Germline V lookup: CDR1 KGHSH, CDR2 LQKENI. The V gene lost 1 base and the J gene lost 11 bases, with 18 bases spanning the gap. This CDR3 is built from 16 residues. The CDR3, as DNA: TGTGCCAGCTCACCACAGGCCCCTGGAGGGGGGACACCCCTCCACTTT. Its translation is CASSPQAPGGGTPLHF.

In this sample, this clone turned up once. The chain couples TRBV9 to TRBJ2-1, with 10 bases matching TRBD1. The CDR3 is made up of 16 amino acids. Germline assignment: CDR1 SGDLS and CDR2 YYNGEE. The V segment lost 0 bases and the J segment 4 bases; nucleotides outside the gene matches: 4. The CDR3 loop reads CASSVAGQGVYNEQFF. The CDR3 coding sequence is TGTGCCAGCAGCGTAGCTGGACAGGGGGTTTACAATGAGCAGTTCTTC.

The chain links TRBV7-9 to TRBJ1-1; D not certain. The V end was cut by 1 base, the J end by 5 bases, with 5 bases between. CDR3 size: 12 residues. Germline CDR1 is SEHNR and CDR2 is FQNEAQ (reference sequence). For the CDR3, the DNA is TGTGCCAGCAGCTTAGAAAAAACTGAAGCTTTCTTT. Translated: CASSLEKTEAFF.

The V and J genes are TRBV5-6 and TRBJ1-4, with D unclear. V lost 0 bases, J lost 4 bases, and 10 bases lay in between. Germline V gene data show CDR1 as SGHDT and CDR2 as YYEEEE. This CDR3 region has 15 residues. CDR3: CASSLAGRNNEKLFF. The CDR3 DNA reads as TGTGCCAGCAGCTTGGCCGGGCGAAATAATGAAAAACTGTTTTTT.

In this sample, this clone turned up a few times. The chain combines TRBV30 with TRBJ1-6; D gene ambiguous. V was shortened by 5 bases and J by 10 bases, with 18 bases between the two germline ends. Germline CDR1 reads GTSNPN; CDR2 reads SVGIG (reference sequence). The CDR3 totals 14 residues. The CDR3 is CAWGAGTDSSPLHF. The CDR3 bases are TGTGCCTGGGGAGCTGGAACAGATTCATCACCCCTCCACTTT. The full variable domain, completed using reference TRBV30 and TRBJ1-6, is SQTIHQWPATLVQPVGSPLSLECTVEGTSNPNLYWYRQAAGRGLQLLFYSVGIGQISSEVPQNLSASRPQDRQFILSSKKLLLSDSGFYLCAWGAGTDSSPLHFGNGTRLTVT.

This clone was detected once. The chain joins TRBV6-2 or TRBV6-3 to TRBJ2-3; TRBD2 matches 10 bases. Germline lookup yields CDR1 MNHEY and CDR2 SVGEGT. This CDR3 spans 16 amino acids. The V segment lost 2 bases and the J segment 4 bases; nucleotides outside the gene matches: 6. CDR3 nucleotides: TGTGCCAGCAGTTACCGAAGCGGGGGGGCCGCAGATACGCAGTATTTT. It specifies CASSYRSGGAADTQYF.

The J gene is TRBJ1-2, the V gene TRBV6-5, with D maybe TRBD1 (5 bases). The CDR3 spans 14 residues. V was clipped by 10 bases and J by 7 bases, with 22 bases between them. Germline V gene sequence: CDR1 MNHEY, CDR2 SVGAGI. The CDR3 reads CATSPGLVTGGYTF. The CDR3 nucleotides are TGTGCCACCTCTCCGGGGCTGGTTACGGGTGGCTACACCTTC.

This clone was seen repeatedly, ten times or more. This chain joins TRBV5-1 and TRBJ1-2, with 9 bases that match TRBD1. Germline V lookup: CDR1 SGHRS, CDR2 YFSETQ. Trimming removed 4 bases from V and 7 bases from J; junction bases left unmatched: 14. CDR3 size: 16 residues. As DNA, the CDR3 is TGCGCCAGCAGCGATCATTCCCGGACAGGGGAGGGTGGCTACACCTTC. This sequence encodes CASSDHSRTGEGGYTF.

CDR3 DNA sequence: TGTGCCAGCAGCTTAGGTGGGGTAAGAGGTGAGCAGTTCTTC. It yields the protein CASSLGGVRGEQFF. The rearrangement joins TRBV11-2 to TRBJ2-1; no definite D call. Deletions cut 1 base from V and 9 bases from J, with 13 bases between. CDR1 and CDR2 (germline): SGHAT, FQNNGV. The CDR3 has 14 residues. The whole variable domain, remainder taken from reference TRBV11-2 and TRBJ2-1, is EAGVAQSPRYKIIEKRQSVAFWCNPISGHATLYWYQQILGQGPKLLIQFQNNGVVDDSQLPKDRFSAERLKGVDSTLKIQPAKLEDSAVYLCASSLGGVRGEQFFGPGTRLTVL.

The chain employs TRBV30 and TRBJ2-3, with 7 bases lining up with TRBD1. Germline V gene data show CDR1 as GTSNPN and CDR2 as SVGIG (reference sequence). There are 10 residues in the CDR3. The J segment lost 12 bases and the V segment lost 4 bases, leaving 4 bases of the junction unmatched. CDR3 bases: TGTGCCTGGACCGGGACAGTTCAGTATTTT. It is translated as CAWTGTVQYF.

This clone was detected a few times. The CDR3 DNA is TGTGCCAGCAGTACCGGGACAATGGGGACTGAAGCTTTCTTT. This sequence encodes CASSTGTMGTEAFF. V gene TRBV6-5 combines with J gene TRBJ1-1, with D perhaps TRBD1 (6 bases). The CDR3 covers 14 residues. V lost 5 bases and J lost 5, with 15 bases in between. Germline-derived CDR1 and CDR2 are MNHEY and SVGAGI.

V usage is TRBV4-2 and J usage is TRBJ2-2, with TRBD2 as a possible D gene (6 bases). Germline-derived CDR1 and CDR2 are LGHNA and YNFKEQ. The CDR3 totals 14 residues. V shed 5 bases and J shed 3 bases, with 10 bases lying between them. DNA for the CDR3: TGTGCCAGCAGCGTCCAGCGGGACACCGGGGAGCTGTTTTTT. This gives the protein CASSVQRDTGELFF.

This clone turned up a few times. DNA of the CDR3: TGTGCCAGCAGTTACACCCGGACAGGCGATCGTACGCAGTATTTT. Translating it yields CASSYTRTGDRTQYF. J is TRBJ2-3 and V is TRBV6-2 or TRBV6-3, with 7 bases lining up with TRBD1. With V trimmed by 2 bases and J by 8 bases, 10 bases remained unmatched. This CDR3 has 15 amino acids. From germline, CDR1 is MNHEY and CDR2 SVGEGT.

This clone was seen only a few times. The chain has TRBV15 and TRBJ2-7; 7 positions match TRBD2. V trimming: 0 bases; J trimming: 4 bases; junction bases outside the gene matches: 6. The CDR3 has 15 amino acids. Germline V gives CDR1 LNHNV, CDR2 YYDKDF (reference sequence). As DNA, the CDR3 is TGTGCCACCAGCAGAGATCTAGGGAGGGGTTACGAGCAGTACTTC. This codes for CATSRDLGRGYEQYF.

This chain connects TRBV30 to TRBJ1-2; D perhaps matches TRBD1 (6 bases). CDR3 length equals 14 residues. Per germline, CDR1 GTSNPN and CDR2 SVGIG (reference sequence). With 0 bases removed from V and 8 bases from J, the gap between germline ends came to 16 bases. The DNA for the CDR3 is TGTGCCTGGAGTGTACGGAGACAGGAGAGAGGCTACACCTTC. This sequence encodes CAWSVRRQERGYTF.

The chain uses TRBV11-2 and TRBJ1-2; D is possibly TRBD1 (6 bases). The V gene lost 9 bases and the J gene lost 1 base, with 15 bases spanning the gap. Germline lookup yields CDR1 SGHAT and CDR2 FQNNGV. The CDR3 covers 14 residues. The CDR3: CASAGGRINYGYTF. As DNA, the CDR3 is TGTGCCAGTGCCGGGGGGCGGATTAACTATGGCTACACCTTC. Drawing the rest from reference TRBV11-2 and TRBJ1-2, the complete variable domain is EAGVAQSPRYKIIEKRQSVAFWCNPISGHATLYWYQQILGQGPKLLIQFQNNGVVDDSQLPKDRFSAERLKGVDSTLKIQPAKLEDSAVYLCASAGGRINYGYTFGSGTRLTVV.

The chain is built from TRBV6-5 and TRBJ2-3, with 9 bases that match TRBD1. Germline trimming cut 10 bases from V and 6 bases from J; bases unmatched to any gene: 8. This CDR3 has 13 residues. The germline V gene encodes CDR1 MNHEY and CDR2 SVGAGI. This chain's CDR3 is CAIRQGVSDTQYF. CDR3 sequence (DNA): TGTGCCATCCGACAGGGGGTGTCGGATACGCAGTATTTT.

The chain combines TRBV5-5 with TRBJ2-2; D possibly uses TRBD1 or TRBD2 (6 bases each). The germline V and J ends were trimmed by 0 bases and 6 bases, with 9 bases remaining between them. The germline V gene has CDR1 SGHKS and CDR2 YYEKEE (reference sequence). The CDR3 length is 14 residues. In DNA form, the CDR3 reads TGTGCCAGCAGCTTGGCAGGGGACTCCGGGGAGCTGTTTTTT. Translated, it gives CASSLAGDSGELFF.

This clone was recorded once. The chain uses TRBV30 and TRBJ2-1, with D perhaps assigned TRBD1 or TRBD2 (6 bases each). CDR1 and CDR2 from the germline V gene are GTSNPN and SVGIG (reference sequence). The V and J ends lost 3 bases and 12 bases respectively, with 15 bases between them. The CDR3 length is 12 residues. The CDR3 reads CAWSPSGGGQFF. CDR3 sequence (DNA): TGTGCCTGGAGCCCGTCCGGGGGCGGGCAGTTCTTC.

The chain carries TRBV3-1 (or the pseudogene TRBV3-2) and TRBJ1-1; TRBD1 might be the D (6 bases). There are 14 residues in the CDR3. The germline gives CDR1 LGHDT, CDR2 YNNKEL (reference sequence). With 8 bases removed from V and 0 bases from J, the gap between germline ends came to 13 bases. Here the CDR3 DNA reads TGTGCCAGCGGACGGACAGCCATGAACACTGAAGCTTTCTTT. The encoded protein is CASGRTAMNTEAFF.

The chain uses TRBV18 and TRBJ2-7; D gene uncertain. Germline lookup yields CDR1 KGHSH and CDR2 LQKENI. This CDR3 is 16 amino acids long. The V gene lost 0 bases and the J gene lost 0 bases, with 12 bases spanning the gap. In DNA form, the CDR3 reads TGTGCCAGCTCACCACCAGGGCCAGGTCCCTCCTACGAGCAGTACTTC. Its translation is CASSPPGPGPSYEQYF.